This T cell receptor (beta chain) is from a study of a mutant IDH1 vaccine in newly diagnosed glioma. Study in general: Vaccines were begun 4-6 weeks after radiotherapy alone, or with temozolomide cycles. Patients got radiotherapy, temozolomide, or both beforehand, and most got both.

As to time point: week 5, during vaccination. Each vaccine dose was 300 ug of mutant IDH1 20-mer peptide, with topical imiquimod. The data were produced by immunoSEQ multiplex PCR, yet TCRdb's version contains in-frame clones alone and is incomplete. The sample holds around 52,000 clones, about 77% seen once. Per the germline V gene, CDR1 is GTSNPN and CDR2 is SVGIG (reference sequence). The V gene lost 2 bases and the J gene lost 5 bases, with 15 bases spanning the gap. The CDR3 loop spans 15 amino acids. Worth noting for this clone: The antigen is not known.

Study results and caveats: Apparently, pseudoprogression bore no relation to changes among the top peripheral T cell clonotypes.

The receptor's source is a woman aged 40 to 55 with glioma. This specimen was PBMCs, taken from a glioma patient whose treatment included an IDH1 peptide vaccine. V gene TRBV30 combines with J gene TRBJ1-4; D may be TRBD1 (6 bases). CDR3 sequence (DNA): TGTGCCTGGAGTCCGATACAGGGAAGGAATGAAAAACTGTTTTTT. It translates to CAWSPIQGRNEKLFF.